This T cell receptor (beta chain) was documented in a study of T cell responses to AZD1222 COVID-19 vaccine. Using immunoSEQ multiplex PCR, the repertoire was profiled, and TCRdb retains in-frame clones only, with some absent. The sample lists around 130,000 clones, approximately 94% seen once, with under 4% in the top ten. The study's findings and limits: Donors in the cohort were predominantly white British and more often female, and clonal diversity was possibly underestimated. Spike as a whole was targeted by vaccine-associated CD4 TCRs, dominant at 160-218 and 743-854. Repertoires were sampled only after the peak T cell response. Just a handful of AZD1222 recipients tested seropositive at baseline.

In the case of this clone: The antigen is not known.

The CDR3 runs to 14 residues. Germline V lookup: CDR1 MDHEN, CDR2 SYDVKM. Trimming stripped 3 bases from V and 4 bases from J, with 12 bases between. This TCR was recovered from an adult in good health. This material consisted of peripheral blood, taken on day 0 of AZD1222 vaccination. The chain links TRBV28 to TRBJ1-1; D is uncertain. CDR3: CASSLTRVATEAFF. In DNA, the CDR3 is TGTGCCAGCAGTTTGACGAGAGTAGCCACTGAAGCTTTCTTT.